This T cell receptor beta chain came from a study of beta chain features in type 1 diabetes. Study in general: Patient and healthy donor groups were alike in age, gender and cell yields. Analysis included roughly 100 million sorted cells drawn from all samples.

Points from the study as a whole: Within patients, naive, central memory and Treg TCRB repertoires seemed more similar than within healthy donors. Type 1 diabetes patients had moderately but significantly shorter TCRB CDR3s in all four CD4+ subsets.

This clone was picked up a small number of times. Its cognate antigen is unknown. Germline-derived CDR1 and CDR2 are LGHNA and YSLEER. The ends lost 6 bases at V and 4 bases at J; junction bases unmatched: 8. This CDR3 has 15 residues. The study reverse transcribed the entire isolated RNA, so it sequenced expressed TCRB transcripts. This table comes from immunoSEQ multiplex PCR, and its TCRdb copy is limited to in-frame clones, with some not included. The sample yields over 150,000 clones, about 9% seen once. The sequence came from a woman aged 18-35 years with type 1 diabetes. The specimen sequenced was central memory CD4+ T cells from blood. The chain carries TRBV4-3 and TRBJ1-3; 8 positions agree with TRBD1. The CDR3 DNA sequence: TGCGCCAGCAGGGAACAGACAGGGGCCGGAAACACCATATATTTT. Its translation is CASREQTGAGNTIYF.